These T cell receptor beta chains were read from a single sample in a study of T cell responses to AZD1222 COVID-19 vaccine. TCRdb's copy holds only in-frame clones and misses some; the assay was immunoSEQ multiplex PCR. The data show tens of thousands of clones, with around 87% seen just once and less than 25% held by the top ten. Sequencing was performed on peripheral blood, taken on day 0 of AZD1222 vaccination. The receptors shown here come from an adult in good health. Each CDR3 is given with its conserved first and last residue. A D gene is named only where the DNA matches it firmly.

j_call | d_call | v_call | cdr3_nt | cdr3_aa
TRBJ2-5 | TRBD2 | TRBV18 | TGTGCCAGCTCACCACCTGCGGGGGGTTCGGAGACCCAGTACTTC | CASSPPAGGSETQYF
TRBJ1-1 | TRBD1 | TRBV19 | TGTGCCAGTAGTACCCCAGGGGGCGGGGTAGCTTTCTTT | CASSTPGGGVAFF
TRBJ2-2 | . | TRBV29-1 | TGCAGCGTTGAAGGGCCCTCGAACACCGGGGAGCTGTTTTTT | CSVEGPSNTGELFF
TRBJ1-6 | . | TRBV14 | TGTGCCAGCCCTAATTCACCCCTCCACTTT | CASPNSPLHF
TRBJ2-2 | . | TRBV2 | TGTGCCAGCAGTGAAGCGTGGGCAGGGACCCAAAACACCGGGGAGCTGTTTTTT | CASSEAWAGTQNTGELFF
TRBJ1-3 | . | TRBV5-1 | TGCGCCAGCAGCTTGGGGCTTAGTGACGCCTCCCGAAACACCATATATTTT | CASSLGLSDASRNTIYF
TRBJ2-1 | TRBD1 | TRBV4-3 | TGCGCCAGCAGCCAAAGTTGGCAGGGGGCTAATGAGCAGTTCTTC | CASSQSWQGANEQFF
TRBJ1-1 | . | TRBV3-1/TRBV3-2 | TGTGCCAGCAGCCAAAATACGTGGACAGCGAACACTGAAGCTTTCTTT | CASSQNTWTANTEAFF
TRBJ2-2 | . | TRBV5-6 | TGTGCCAGCAGCTGGGTGGGCGGGGAGCTGTTTTTT | CASSWVGGELFF
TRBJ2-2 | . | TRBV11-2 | TGTGCCAGCAGCTTAGCCGGGACCGAGAACACCGGGGAGCTGTTTTTT | CASSLAGTENTGELFF
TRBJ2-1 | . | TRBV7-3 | TGTGCCAGCAGCTTAGTCAGGGATCTCCACAATGAGCAGTTCTTC | CASSLVRDLHNEQFF
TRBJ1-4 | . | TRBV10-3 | TGTGCCATCAGTGACAGGGGTAATGAAAAACTGTTTTTT | CAISDRGNEKLFF